The clone carrying this TCR beta chain was found a few times. Its matching antigen is unknown. The data originate from a study of glioma-infiltrating T cells. Amplification of TCR alpha and beta CDR3 regions from RNA used iRepertoire nested multiplex PCR. TCRdb analysed the multiplex PCR reads with MiXCR anew, one entry per CDR3 protein. The table lists under 150,000 distinct CDR3 sequences, under 30% of them singletons, with around 28% in the top ten. The V gene's germline CDR1 is SGHRS and CDR2 YFSETQ. V lost 0 bases, J lost 2 bases, and 10 bases lay in between. This CDR3 spans 15 amino acids. Study-level findings and limits: Very few CDR3 sequences were shared between tissue and blood.

The chain recombines TRBV5-1 with TRBJ2-3; D not certain. The clonotype comes from a human donor with low-grade glioma or glioblastoma, undergoing nonglioma brain surgery, or in good health (not recorded which). Sequencing was carried out using glioma tissue, nonneoplastic brain tissue, or PBMCs (not recorded which). Here the CDR3 DNA reads TGCGCCAGCAGCTTGGGCGGACGCACCACAGATACGCAGTATTTT. Translation: CASSLGGRTTDTQYF.